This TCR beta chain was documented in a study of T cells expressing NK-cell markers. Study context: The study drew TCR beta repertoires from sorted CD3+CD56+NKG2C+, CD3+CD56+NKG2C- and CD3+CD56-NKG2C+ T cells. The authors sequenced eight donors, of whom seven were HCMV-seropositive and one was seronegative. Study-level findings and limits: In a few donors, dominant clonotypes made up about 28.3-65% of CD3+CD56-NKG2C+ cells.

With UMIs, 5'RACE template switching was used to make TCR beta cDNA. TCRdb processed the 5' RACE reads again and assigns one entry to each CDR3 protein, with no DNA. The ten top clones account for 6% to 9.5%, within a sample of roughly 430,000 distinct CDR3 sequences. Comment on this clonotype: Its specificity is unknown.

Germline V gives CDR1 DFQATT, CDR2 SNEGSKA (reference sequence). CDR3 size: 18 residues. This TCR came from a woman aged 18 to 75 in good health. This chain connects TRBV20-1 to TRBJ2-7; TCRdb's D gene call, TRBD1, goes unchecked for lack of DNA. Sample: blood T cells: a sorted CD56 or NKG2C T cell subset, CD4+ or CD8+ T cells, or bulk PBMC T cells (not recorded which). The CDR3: CSARDLVPIRLPDYEQYF.